Below are 20 T cell receptor beta chains sequenced from a single sample in a study of immune cell composition in non-small cell lung cancer. Method: immunoSEQ multiplex PCR; TCRdb's copy keeps in-frame clones and lacks some. The sample shows roughly 4,700 clones, 70% to 80% of them seen only once. Sequencing was done on a sample of lung tumor tissue. All receptors derive from a human donor with non-small cell lung cancer.

This clone occurred once. This chain links TRBV5-1 with TRBJ2-3; 7 bases align to TRBD2. J lost 4 bases, V lost 4 bases, and 6 bases had no gene match. Germline loops: CDR1 SGHRS, CDR2 YFSETQ. There are 14 residues in the CDR3. Here the CDR3 DNA reads TGCGCCAGCAGCCTGGGTACTAGCGCAGATACGCAGTATTTT. It is translated as CASSLGTSADTQYF.

The CDR3 loop is CALRLAGWTDTQYF. In nucleotides, the CDR3 is TGTGCCTTGAGACTAGCGGGATGGACAGATACGCAGTATTTT. The chain joins TRBV30 to TRBJ2-3, with TRBD2 matching over 11 bases. This CDR3 has 14 amino acids. With 7 bases clipped from V and 3 bases from J, the junction kept 6 bases outside the gene matches. CDR1 and CDR2 from the germline V gene are GTSNPN and SVGIG (reference sequence).

The chain uses TRBV11-3 and TRBJ2-2; TRBD1 matches at 9 bases. Trimming cost V 4 bases and J 5 bases; bases outside gene matches: 2. There are 14 residues in the CDR3. The V gene's germline CDR1 is SGHNT and CDR2 YENEEA. CDR3 nucleotides: TGTGCCAGCAGCTCGACAGGGGGGACCGGGGAGCTGTTTTTT. Protein product: CASSSTGGTGELFF.

The rearrangement uses TRBV7-8 and TRBJ2-7; possible D gene TRBD2, 5 bases. Looked up from germline, CDR1 is SGHVS and CDR2 is FQNEAQ. V lost 4 bases and J lost 0, with 16 bases in between. The CDR3 sequence is 16 residues long. Written as DNA, the CDR3 is TGTGCCAGCAGCTCGACCGGACTGGGGAGCTCCTACGAGCAGTACTTC. Protein: CASSSTGLGSSYEQYF. The full variable domain, in which reference TRBV7-8 and TRBJ2-7 provide the parts outside the CDR3, is GAGVSQSPRYKVAKRGQDVALRCDPISGHVSLFWYQQALGQGPEFLTYFQNEAQLDKSGLPSDRFFAERPEGSVSTLKIQRTQQEDSAVYLCASSSTGLGSSYEQYFGPGTRLTVT.

This clone is termed large. V is TRBV18 and J is TRBJ2-1; unclear D gene. CDR3 length: 14 residues. Germline V gives CDR1 KGHSH, CDR2 LQKENI. Deletions cut 5 bases from V and 3 bases from J, with 11 bases between. The CDR3 coding sequence is TGTGCCAGCTCAAGAACGGGTTACTACAATGAGCAGTTCTTC. It yields the protein CASSRTGYYNEQFF.

This sequence joins TRBV5-4 and TRBJ2-5, with 9 nucleotides matching TRBD2. V shed 0 bases, J shed 6 bases, and the junction held 12 bases outside the gene matches. The CDR3 has 17 residues. Per the germline V gene, CDR1 is SGHNT and CDR2 is YYREEE (reference sequence). The CDR3 sequence: CASSLAKAGGPAQTQYF. The CDR3 DNA sequence: TGTGCCAGCAGCTTGGCCAAGGCGGGGGGGCCGGCCCAGACCCAGTACTTC. The full variable domain, in which reference TRBV5-4 and TRBJ2-5 provide the parts outside the CDR3, is ETGVTQSPTHLIKTRGQQVTLRCSSQSGHNTVSWYQQALGQGPQFIFQYYREEENGRGNFPPRFSGLQFPNYSSELNVNALELDDSALYLCASSLAKAGGPAQTQYFGPGTRLLVL.

The CDR3 reads CATSREGGMNTEAFF. The CDR3 region has the DNA TGTGCCACCAGCAGAGAGGGAGGCATGAACACTGAAGCTTTCTTT. This sequence joins TRBV15 and TRBJ1-1; D ambiguous. V was pared by 0 bases and J by 0 bases, with 8 bases between. The CDR3 has 15 amino acids. CDR1 and CDR2 from the germline V gene are LNHNV and YYDKDF (reference sequence). Variable domain in full (rest from reference TRBV15 and TRBJ1-1): DAMVIQNPRYQVTQFGKPVTLSCSQTLNHNVMYWYQQKSSQAPKLLFHYYDKDFNNEADTPDNFQSRRPNTSFCFLDIRSPGLGDTAMYLCATSREGGMNTEAFFGQGTRLTVV.

The J gene is TRBJ2-3, the V gene TRBV6-4; 10 nucleotides line up with TRBD2. The V segment lost 3 bases and the J segment 2 bases; nucleotides outside the gene matches: 8. The CDR3 spans 17 residues. Germline V lookup: CDR1 MRHNA, CDR2 SNTAGT. The CDR3 nucleotides read TGTGCCAGCAGTGAAACCCTAGCGGGGGTGTCCACAGATACGCAGTATTTT. Translated, it gives CASSETLAGVSTDTQYF.

The V call is TRBV6-5, the J call TRBJ1-3; tentatively, D is TRBD1 (6 bases). The germline V gene encodes CDR1 MNHEY and CDR2 SVGAGI. V shed 5 bases and J shed 0 bases, with 11 bases lying between them. This CDR3 spans 15 amino acids. DNA for the CDR3: TGTGCCAGCAGTCCGACAGGCGACTCTGGAAACACCATATATTTT. Its translation is CASSPTGDSGNTIYF.

This clone was seen just once. The chain carries TRBV29-1 and TRBJ1-1; D is possibly TRBD1 (5 bases). CDR1 is SQVTM and CDR2 is ANQGSEA in the germline V gene. This CDR3 comprises 13 residues. The germline V and J ends were trimmed by 3 bases and 4 bases, with 12 bases remaining between them. As DNA, the CDR3 is TGCAGCGTTGATTGGGGCCCGGGCACTGAAGCTTTCTTT. As protein: CSVDWGPGTEAFF.

The J gene is TRBJ2-5, the V gene TRBV6-6, with D hard to call. Germline V gene lookup returns CDR1 MNHNY and CDR2 SVGAGI (reference sequence). V shed 0 bases and J shed 4 bases, with 12 bases lying between them. The CDR3 has 15 amino acids. This CDR3 is CASSYSRGFGETQYF. CDR3 coding DNA: TGTGCCAGCAGTTACTCGAGAGGTTTCGGAGAGACCCAGTACTTC.

The rearrangement joins TRBV2 to TRBJ2-5; weak D call: TRBD1 (6 bases). Between the trimmed V and J ends, which lost 7 bases and 7 bases, there was a span of 16 bases. Germline V CDR1 and CDR2: SNHLY, FYNNEI. The CDR3 loop spans 13 amino acids. CDR3 sequence reads: CASTSGQPGTQYF. The DNA of the CDR3 is TGTGCCAGCACTTCCGGACAGCCAGGGACCCAGTACTTC. Variable domain in full (rest from reference TRBV2 and TRBJ2-5): EPEVTQTPSHQVTQMGQEVILRCVPISNHLYFYWYRQILGQKVEFLVSFYNNEISEKSEIFDDQFSVERPDGSNFTLKIRSTKLEDSAMYFCASTSGQPGTQYFGPGTRLLVL.

The chain uses TRBV9 and TRBJ2-7; 10 positions agree with TRBD1. J gave up 7 bases and V 4 bases, and 8 bases lay outside the gene matches. Per the germline V gene, CDR1 is SGDLS and CDR2 is YYNGEE. The CDR3 has 14 amino acids. In DNA form, the CDR3 reads TGTGCCAGCAGCCCCGGGACAGGGGTTATGGAGCAGTACTTC. Translated, it gives CASSPGTGVMEQYF.

The chain has TRBV5-8 and TRBJ2-7; D uncertain. The CDR3 is 12 residues long. Trimming took 3 bases from V and 3 from J, leaving 7 bases between them. Germline CDR1 SGHTS, CDR2 YDEGEE. The CDR3: CASSSIHYEQYF. CDR3 DNA: TGTGCCAGCAGCTCCATCCACTACGAGCAGTACTTC.

This chain links TRBV7-3 with TRBJ2-2; a weak D match, TRBD2 (5 bases). The CDR3 covers 14 residues. V lost 5 bases and J 1 base, leaving 8 bases between the germline ends. CDR1 is SGHTA and CDR2 is FQGTGA in the germline V gene. This CDR3 reads CASSIGVNTGELFF. The CDR3 nucleotides read TGTGCCAGCAGCATCGGGGTGAACACCGGGGAGCTGTTTTTT.

The genes are TRBV28 and TRBJ1-5, with TRBD1 identical over 7 bases. The CDR3 loop spans 15 amino acids. After removal of 2 bases from V and 1 base from J, the junction contained 2 bases not matched to a gene. CDR1 MDHEN and CDR2 SYDVKM come from the germline V gene. As DNA, the CDR3 is TGTGCCAGCAGTTTAATACAGGGGAGCAATCAGCCCCAGCATTTT. It translates to CASSLIQGSNQPQHF.

V is TRBV5-4 and J is TRBJ2-1; 7 bases map to TRBD2. In germline, CDR1 is SGHNT, CDR2 YYREEE (reference sequence). The ends lost 2 bases at V and 5 bases at J; junction bases unmatched: 7. This CDR3 region has 15 residues. The CDR3: CASSFPLAENNEQFF. DNA of the CDR3: TGTGCCAGCAGCTTCCCCCTAGCGGAGAACAATGAGCAGTTCTTC.

The chain is built from TRBV4-2 and TRBJ2-3; D remains ambiguous. CDR3 size: 15 residues. From germline, CDR1 is LGHNA and CDR2 YNFKEQ. Trimming pared 4 bases from V and 0 bases from J, leaving 11 bases between. For the CDR3, the DNA is TGTGCCAGCAGCCCGACTCAACTTAGCACAGATACGCAGTATTTT. As protein: CASSPTQLSTDTQYF.

V is TRBV29-1 and J is TRBJ1-2; the D is unclear. CDR3 length: 12 amino acids. The germline CDR1 and CDR2 sequences are SQVTM and ANQGSEA. The germline V and J ends were trimmed by 1 base and 8 bases, with 11 bases remaining between them. CDR3 sequence (DNA): TGCAGCGTTGAAGGGCAGGTCTTAGGCTACACCTTC. Translated, it gives CSVEGQVLGYTF. Looking up the rest from reference TRBV29-1 and TRBJ1-2 gives the full variable domain: SAVISQKPSRDICQRGTSLTIQCQVDSQVTMMFWYRQQPGQSLTLIATANQGSEATYESGFVIDKFPISRPNLTFSTLTVSNMSPEDSSIYLCSVEGQVLGYTFGSGTRLTVV.

The rearrangement uses TRBV7-2 and TRBJ2-7; 8 bases agree with TRBD2. Per germline, CDR1 SGHTA and CDR2 FQGNSA. The V segment lost 3 bases and the J segment 3 bases; nucleotides outside the gene matches: 7. CDR3 size: 15 residues. In DNA, the CDR3 is TGTGCCAGCAGCTTCAGCGGGGGCGGGCTCTACGAGCAGTACTTC. Translating it yields CASSFSGGGLYEQYF.